The present T cell receptor beta chain was sequenced within a study of CD8+CD57+ T cells in acquired aplastic anemia. Germline lookup yields CDR1 SGHDN and CDR2 FVKESK. The CDR3 extends over 14 amino acids. V was cut by 4 bases and J by 1 base, with 11 bases left in between. Using genomic DNA as the template, TCR beta VDJ and CDR3 profiling was carried out. TCRdb processed the reads anew with MiXCR; each CDR3 protein has one entry. The sample holds 300,000 or so distinct CDR3 sequences, around 60% seen once. The sample comprised sorted CD4+, CD8+, or CD8+CD57+ T cells (not recorded which) from PBMCs. This sequence joins TRBV14 and TRBJ2-7, with D maybe TRBD1 (5 bases). The TCR comes from a human donor with severe aplastic anemia or a healthy control (not recorded which). CDR3 bases: TGTGCCAGCAGCCCAGAGACAGCTTCCTACGAGCAGTACTTC. Its translation: CASSPETASYEQYF.